The following is a TCR beta chain sequence with its context. This sample was included in a study of CD8 T cells in Susac syndrome. CD8+ and CD4+ T cells from blood underwent TCR beta sequencing, which was carried out in a high-throughput format. Germline lookup yields CDR1 MDHEN and CDR2 SYDVKM. Trimming removed 3 bases at V and 5 bases at J, with 13 bases between. The CDR3 sequence is 14 residues long. Reverse transcription of about 0.45 to 1 ug RNA was performed with random hexamers. TCRdb called the immunoSEQ multiplex PCR reads again in MiXCR, with one record for every CDR3 protein. The data show about 280,000 distinct CDR3 sequences, more than 75% seen once.

Sequencing was done on a sample of CD8+ T cells from PBMCs. V is TRBV28 and J is TRBJ2-5, with a tentative D call TRBD2 (6 bases). The TCR sequence derives from a human donor with multiple sclerosis. CDR3: CASSFMGGWETQYF. The CDR3, as DNA: TGTGCCAGCAGTTTTATGGGGGGTTGGGAGACCCAGTACTTC.